This record covers a single TCR beta chain. The sample belongs to a study of cytomegalovirus exposure and HLA in healthy donors. The PCR used 60 Vbeta and 13 Jbeta primers. In the study's own analysis: As a later analysis found, there were tens of millions of unique TCR beta chains, of which approximately 10 million were shared. Generated by immunoSEQ multiplex PCR, the TCRdb table keeps only in-frame clones and is missing some. V, J and clone size derive from that table, while D and trimming were established from the DNA sequence. The table lists 120,000 or so clones, approximately 79% of them singletons. This TCR derives from a man aged 25 to 40 in good health and CMV-seropositive. What was sequenced was PBMCs.

This CDR3 reads CASSSGNNSPLHF. The DNA of the CDR3 is TGTGCCAGCAGTTCAGGGAATAATTCACCCCTCCACTTT. The chain is built from TRBV6-5 and TRBJ1-6; weak D call: TRBD1 (5 bases). V was shortened by 4 bases and J by 5 bases, with 6 bases between the two germline ends. The CDR3 has 13 amino acids. CDR1 MNHEY and CDR2 SVGAGI come from the germline V gene.